The following is a T cell receptor (beta chain) sequence with its context. Its antigen is as yet unknown. The sample contains more than one DNA sequence encoding this CDR3. The germline V gene has CDR1 KGHSH and CDR2 LQKENI. There are 16 residues in the CDR3. V was trimmed by 2 bases and J by 0 bases, leaving 11 bases between them. The data stem from a study of shared clonotypes between healthy human individuals. Study at large: Each donor had three CD4 naive, three CD4 memory, two CD8 naive and one CD8 memory plate.

The authors ran the assay at deep level. This table comes from immunoSEQ multiplex PCR, and its TCRdb copy is limited to in-frame clones, with some not included. Of millions of clones listed, approximately 92% are singletons. Findings and caveats of the study: It was observed that roughly 5.4% of naive CD4 clonotypes were shared across several donors. The generation probabilities recorded for non-shared clonotypes fell below those of clonotypes shared by all four donors.

The chain links TRBV18 to TRBJ1-3; D is ambiguous. This TCR was sampled from a man between 18 and 35 years old in good health. The sample taken for sequencing was naive CD4+ T cells sorted from blood. The subset here: CD45RA+ positively selected. The CDR3: CASSPTEGSSGNTIYF. CDR3 nucleotide sequence: TGTGCCAGCTCACCAACAGAAGGGAGCTCTGGAAACACCATATATTTT.